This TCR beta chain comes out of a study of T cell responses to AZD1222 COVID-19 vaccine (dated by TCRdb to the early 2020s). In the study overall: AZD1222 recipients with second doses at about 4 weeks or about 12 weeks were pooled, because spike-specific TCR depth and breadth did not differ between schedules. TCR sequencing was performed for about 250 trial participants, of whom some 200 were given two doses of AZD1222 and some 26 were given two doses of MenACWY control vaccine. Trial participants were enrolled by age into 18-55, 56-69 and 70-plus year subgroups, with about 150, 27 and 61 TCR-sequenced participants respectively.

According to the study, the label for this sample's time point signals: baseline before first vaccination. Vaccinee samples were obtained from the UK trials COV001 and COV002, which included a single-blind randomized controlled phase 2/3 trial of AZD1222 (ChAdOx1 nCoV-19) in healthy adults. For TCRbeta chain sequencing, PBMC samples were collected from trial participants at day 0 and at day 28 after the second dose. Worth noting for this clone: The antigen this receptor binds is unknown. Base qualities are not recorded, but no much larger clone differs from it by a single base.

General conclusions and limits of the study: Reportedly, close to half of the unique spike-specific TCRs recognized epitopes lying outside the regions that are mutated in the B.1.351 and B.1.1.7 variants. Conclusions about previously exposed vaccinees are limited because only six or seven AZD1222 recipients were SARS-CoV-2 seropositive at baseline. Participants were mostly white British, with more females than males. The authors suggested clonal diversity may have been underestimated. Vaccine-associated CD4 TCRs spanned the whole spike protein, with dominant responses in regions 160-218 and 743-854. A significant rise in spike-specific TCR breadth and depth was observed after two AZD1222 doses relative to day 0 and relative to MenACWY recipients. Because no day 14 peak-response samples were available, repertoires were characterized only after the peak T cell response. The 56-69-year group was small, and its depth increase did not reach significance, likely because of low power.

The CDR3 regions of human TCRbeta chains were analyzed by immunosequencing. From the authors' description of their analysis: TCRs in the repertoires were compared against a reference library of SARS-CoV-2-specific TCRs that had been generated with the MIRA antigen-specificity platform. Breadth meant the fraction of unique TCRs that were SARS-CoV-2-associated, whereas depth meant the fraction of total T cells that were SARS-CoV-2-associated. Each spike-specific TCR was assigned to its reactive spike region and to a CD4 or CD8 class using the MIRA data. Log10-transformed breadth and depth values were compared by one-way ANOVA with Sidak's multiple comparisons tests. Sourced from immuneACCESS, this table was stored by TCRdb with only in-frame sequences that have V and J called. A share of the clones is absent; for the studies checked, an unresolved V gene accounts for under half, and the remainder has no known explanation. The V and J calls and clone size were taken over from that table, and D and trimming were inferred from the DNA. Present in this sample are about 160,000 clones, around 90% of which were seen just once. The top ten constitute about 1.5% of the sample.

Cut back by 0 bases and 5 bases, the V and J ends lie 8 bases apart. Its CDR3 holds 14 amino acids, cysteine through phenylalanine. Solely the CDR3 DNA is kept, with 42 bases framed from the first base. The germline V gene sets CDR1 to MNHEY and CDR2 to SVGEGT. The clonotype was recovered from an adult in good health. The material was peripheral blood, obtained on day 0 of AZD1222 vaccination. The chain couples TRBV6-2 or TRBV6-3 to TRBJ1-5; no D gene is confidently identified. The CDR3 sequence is CASSYSSQYQPQHF. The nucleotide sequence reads TGTGCCAGCAGTTACTCGAGCCAGTATCAGCCCCAGCATTTT.